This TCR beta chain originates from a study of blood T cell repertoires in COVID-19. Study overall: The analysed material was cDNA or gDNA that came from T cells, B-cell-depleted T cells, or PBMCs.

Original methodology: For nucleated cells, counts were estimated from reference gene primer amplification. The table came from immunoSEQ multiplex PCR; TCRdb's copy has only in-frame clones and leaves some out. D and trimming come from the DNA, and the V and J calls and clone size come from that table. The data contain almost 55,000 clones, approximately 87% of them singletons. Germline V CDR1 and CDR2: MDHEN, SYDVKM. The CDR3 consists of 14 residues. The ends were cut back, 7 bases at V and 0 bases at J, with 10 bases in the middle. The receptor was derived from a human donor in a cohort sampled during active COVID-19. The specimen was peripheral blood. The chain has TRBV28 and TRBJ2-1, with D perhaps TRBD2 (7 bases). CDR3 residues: CASIRGGSYNEQFF. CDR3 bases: TGTGCCAGCATTAGGGGGGGCTCCTACAATGAGCAGTTCTTC.